These 19 T cell receptor beta chains were sequenced from one sample in a study of cytomegalovirus exposure and HLA in healthy donors (dated by TCRdb to the late 2010s). Receptors were amplified or captured by the immunoSEQ multiplex PCR assay. For the multiplex PCR, a mixture combining 60 forward primers for TCR Vbeta segments and 13 reverse primers for TCR Jbeta segments was used. The immuneACCESS repertoire file appears here via TCRdb, limited to in-frame rearrangements. These files lack a portion of the clones; in checked studies, under half of the deficit traces to unresolved V genes, and the cause of the others is not known. The sample has about 140,000 clones on record, around 73% of them singletons. The biggest ten clones account for around an eighth of the sample. Material: PBMCs. The source is a human donor in good health.

The chain uses TRBV5-1 and TRBJ1-1, with a possible D match to TRBD1 (6 bases). Deletions cut 8 bases from V and 1 base from J, with 15 bases between. CDR1 and CDR2 (germline): SGHRS, YFSETQ. The CDR3 has 14 residues. The CDR3 loop reads CASNRDIRNTEAFF. The CDR3 DNA reads TGCGCCAGTAATAGGGACATTCGGAACACTGAAGCTTTCTTT.

The chain is built from TRBV6-5 and TRBJ2-1; weak D call: TRBD1 (6 bases). Germline CDR1 is MNHEY and CDR2 is SVGAGI. The CDR3 is 11 amino acids. With 7 bases removed from V and 7 bases from J, the gap between germline ends came to 8 bases. CDR3 DNA sequence: TGTGCCAGCACCCAGGGGAATGAGCAGTTCTTC. Protein product: CASTQGNEQFF.

The chain uses TRBV18 and TRBJ2-2, with D possibly TRBD2 on 6 matching bases. Per the germline V gene, CDR1 is KGHSH and CDR2 is LQKENI. The CDR3 is 17 residues long. V gave up 3 bases and J gave up 3 bases, with 17 bases separating them. Here the CDR3 reads CASSPGLIKADTGELFF. The CDR3 DNA follows: TGTGCCAGCTCACCGGGACTGATAAAAGCGGACACCGGGGAGCTGTTTTTT. The entire variable domain, with the rest obtained from reference TRBV18 and TRBJ2-2, is as follows: NAGVMQNPRHLVRRRGQEARLRCSPMKGHSHVYWYRQLPEEGLKFMVYLQKENIIDESGMPKERFSAEFPKEGPSILRIQQVVRGDSAAYFCASSPGLIKADTGELFFGEGSRLTVL.

This chain uses TRBV6-6 with TRBJ2-1; 10 bases agree with TRBD2. Per the germline V gene, CDR1 is MNHNY and CDR2 is SVGAGI (reference sequence). The CDR3 loop spans 16 amino acids. V was clipped by 5 bases and J by 4 bases; unmatched bases: 8. CDR3 sequence reads: CASSLYGTSEYNEQFF. The DNA of the CDR3 is TGTGCCAGCAGTCTTTACGGGACTAGCGAGTACAATGAGCAGTTCTTC.

V gene TRBV6-5 combines with J gene TRBJ1-1; 10 bases agree with TRBD1. The CDR3 runs to 13 residues. The germline V gene has CDR1 MNHEY and CDR2 SVGAGI. The V and J ends lost 9 bases and 2 bases, in that order; junction bases with no gene match: 3. The CDR3 is CASGTGANTEAFF. CDR3 bases: TGTGCCAGTGGGACAGGGGCTAACACTGAAGCTTTCTTT.

The rearrangement links TRBV11-3 to TRBJ1-1, with 7 bases lining up with TRBD1. The CDR3 is 14 residues long. The V gene's germline CDR1 is SGHNT and CDR2 YENEEA. With 5 bases clipped from V and 7 bases from J, the junction kept 10 bases outside the gene matches. The CDR3 is CASSTSQGEDEAFF. CDR3 nucleotides: TGTGCCAGCAGCACAAGCCAGGGGGAAGATGAAGCTTTCTTT.

This clone was observed a few times. CDR3 amino acids: CASSFWRTNEKLFF. DNA of the CDR3: TGTGCCAGCAGCTTTTGGAGAACTAATGAAAAACTGTTTTTT. This chain uses TRBV5-4 with TRBJ1-4; D ambiguous. Trimming shortened V by 2 bases and J by 1 base, and 6 bases separated the two germline ends. This CDR3 spans 14 amino acids. Per germline, CDR1 SGHNT and CDR2 YYREEE (reference sequence). The entire variable domain, with the rest obtained from reference TRBV5-4 and TRBJ1-4, is as follows: ETGVTQSPTHLIKTRGQQVTLRCSSQSGHNTVSWYQQALGQGPQFIFQYYREEENGRGNFPPRFSGLQFPNYSSELNVNALELDDSALYLCASSFWRTNEKLFFGSGTQLSVL.

This clone occurred once. V usage is TRBV6-5 and J usage is TRBJ2-6, with D possibly matching TRBD2 (6 bases). Germline-derived CDR1 and CDR2 are MNHEY and SVGAGI. This CDR3 has 16 residues. V gave up 4 bases and J gave up 3 bases, with 13 bases separating them. This chain's CDR3 is CASSSPRGGGANVLTF. CDR3 DNA: TGTGCCAGCAGTTCACCGCGGGGCGGTGGGGCCAACGTCCTGACTTTC.

This chain connects TRBV2 to TRBJ1-1; perhaps TRBD1 as D (6 bases). Germline V gene data show CDR1 as SNHLY and CDR2 as FYNNEI. The length of the CDR3 is 15 residues. The V gene lost 7 bases and the J gene lost 4 bases, with 19 bases spanning the gap. The DNA of the CDR3 is TGTGCCAGCACCTCGACCTCAGGGGAGAGCACTGAAGCTTTCTTT. Its translation is CASTSTSGESTEAFF.

The genes are TRBV4-1 and TRBJ2-3, with 13 bases fitting TRBD2. Germline V CDR1 and CDR2: MGHRA, YSYEKL. This CDR3 contains 18 residues. After removal of 0 bases from V and 3 bases from J, the junction contained 6 bases not matched to a gene. This chain's CDR3 is CASSQEGTSGAITDTQYF. In DNA, the CDR3 is TGCGCCAGCAGCCAAGAGGGGACTAGCGGGGCGATAACAGATACGCAGTATTTT.

CDR3 sequence (DNA): TGTGCCAGCAGCGTGAGCGGGGGGAACACCGGGGAGCTGTTTTTT. This codes for CASSVSGGNTGELFF. The J gene is TRBJ2-2, the V gene TRBV7-6, with TRBD2 identical over 8 bases. Trimming removed 5 bases from V and 1 base from J; junction bases left unmatched: 3. The CDR3 covers 15 residues. The germline V gene has CDR1 SGHVS and CDR2 FNYEAQ.

With respect to this clone: One end of the junction is discordant with germline, which a read error may explain. The J gene is TRBJ2-1, the V gene TRBV27; 9 bases align to TRBD1. The CDR3 length is 14 residues. Germline V CDR1 and CDR2: MNHEY, SMNVEV (reference sequence). The CDR3 DNA follows: TGTGCCAGCAGTTTAGGAGTGAGCGGGACAGGGTCTGTCTTC. Translating it yields CASSLGVSGTGSVF.

The chain couples TRBV2 to TRBJ2-7, with a weak D call TRBD2 (6 bases). With 3 bases removed from V and 3 bases from J, the gap between germline ends came to 12 bases. The CDR3 is 14 residues long. Germline V gene data show CDR1 as SNHLY and CDR2 as FYNNEI. DNA for the CDR3: TGTGCCAGCAGTGATCGGCAGGGAGGCTACGAGCAGTACTTC. This encodes CASSDRQGGYEQYF.

Only one count was recorded for this clone. The genes are TRBV28 and TRBJ1-5; the match to TRBD1 covers 7 bases. Per the germline V gene, CDR1 is MDHEN and CDR2 is SYDVKM. There are 15 residues in the CDR3. J gave up 1 base and V 11 bases, and 11 bases lay outside the gene matches. The CDR3 region is CAGGTGVGSNQPQHF. The CDR3 DNA follows: TGTGCCGGGGGCACAGGGGTGGGAAGCAATCAGCCCCAGCATTTT.

The chain uses TRBV6-5 and TRBJ2-1; TRBD1 is a possible D gene (5 bases). The CDR3 has 13 amino acids. Germline CDR1 and CDR2: MNHEY and SVGAGI. Trimming took off 0 bases at V and 6 bases at J, with 6 bases between the two ends. In DNA, the CDR3 is TGTGCCAGCAGTTACTCTCAGGGCAATGAGCAGTTCTTC. The encoded protein is CASSYSQGNEQFF.

Only a few counts were recorded for this clone. This chain joins TRBV2 and TRBJ1-1; D is ambiguous. The CDR3 spans 11 residues. V lost 4 bases and J lost 12, with 12 bases in between. CDR1 and CDR2 (germline): SNHLY, FYNNEI. The CDR3 DNA sequence: TGTGCCAGCAGTGTCGAGGCTTCGACTTTCTTT. This gives the protein CASSVEASTFF.

The gene calls are TRBV19 and TRBJ1-5; 10 positions match TRBD1. Germline lookup yields CDR1 LNHDA and CDR2 SQIVND (reference sequence). The CDR3 covers 14 residues. V lost 5 bases to trimming and J lost 6 bases; unmatched junction nucleotides: 4. The CDR3 sequence: CASSRDRGRQPQHF. The CDR3 DNA is TGTGCCAGTAGTCGGGACAGGGGTCGTCAGCCCCAGCATTTT.

This chain connects TRBV11-2 to TRBJ1-6; tentatively, D is TRBD1 (5 bases). The V and J ends lost 5 bases and 8 bases respectively, with 16 bases between them. Germline V gene data show CDR1 as SGHAT and CDR2 as FQNNGV. The length of the CDR3 is 15 residues. The CDR3 DNA reads TGTGCCAGCAGCACCGGACAAATCGGGTATTCACCCCTCCACTTT. Translation gives CASSTGQIGYSPLHF.

The table lists this clone with a count of one. The rearrangement links TRBV27 to TRBJ2-2, with D tentatively TRBD2 (5 bases). The CDR3 covers 15 residues. Germline CDR1 MNHEY, CDR2 SMNVEV (reference sequence). V was pared by 5 bases and J by 6 bases, with 16 bases between. CDR3 region: CASSPSSGLAGELFF. The DNA of the CDR3 is TGTGCCAGCAGTCCCTCCAGCGGCCTGGCCGGGGAGCTGTTTTTT.